This T cell receptor (beta chain) emerged from a study of blood T cell repertoires in COVID-19. This clone was counted once. Germline V gene sequence: CDR1 MDHEN, CDR2 SYDVKM. The CDR3 runs 16 residues. V shed 6 bases and J 1 base; nucleotides not matched to a gene: 10. Here immunoSEQ multiplex PCR was the method, and the copy in TCRdb shows in-frame clones only, minus some. The top ten clones hold about 3% of a sample with about 290,000 clones, roughly 88% of them seen once. This clonotype was obtained from a woman aged 25 to 45 with active or convalescent COVID-19. The specimen sequenced was peripheral blood. The chain is built from TRBV28 and TRBJ2-5; 8 nucleotides match TRBD2. The CDR3 DNA sequence: TGTGCCAGCAGCGAGAGATCGGGGGGGCTCCAAGAGACCCAGTACTTC. It is translated as CASSERSGGLQETQYF.